These 5 T cell receptor beta chains were sequenced from one sample in a study of T cell responses to AZD1222 COVID-19 vaccine. Data came from immunoSEQ multiplex PCR; TCRdb stores just in-frame clones and leaves some out. The sample contains 100,000 to 110,000 clones, around 87% of which appear only once. This specimen consisted of peripheral blood, obtained on day 0 of MenACWY control vaccination. The receptors derive from an adult in good health.

This chain uses TRBV4-3 with TRBJ1-1; perhaps TRBD1 as D (5 bases). This CDR3 has 13 amino acids. The germline V gene has CDR1 LGHNA and CDR2 YSLEER. Trimming removed 4 bases from V and 2 bases from J, with 8 bases in between. The CDR3 DNA sequence: TGCGCCAGCAGCCTTACAGGTAACACTGAAGCTTTCTTT. This encodes CASSLTGNTEAFF.

This clone was seen just once. The chain links TRBV4-3 to TRBJ1-6; TRBD1 is a possible D gene (6 bases). Between the trimmed V and J ends, which lost 2 bases and 10 bases, there was a span of 15 bases. The CDR3 runs 15 residues. The V gene's germline CDR1 is LGHNA and CDR2 YSLEER. The CDR3 protein is CASSQRYRVESPLHF. DNA for the CDR3: TGCGCCAGCAGCCAACGGTACAGGGTAGAGTCACCCCTCCACTTT.

The rearrangement joins TRBV27 to TRBJ1-1, with unresolved D. The CDR3 runs 13 residues. Per the germline V gene, CDR1 is MNHEY and CDR2 is SMNVEV (reference sequence). V lost 4 bases, J lost 2 bases, and 8 bases lay in between. Written as DNA, the CDR3 is TGTGCCAGCAGTTCCAGGTTAAACACTGAAGCTTTCTTT. Protein product: CASSSRLNTEAFF.

This clone was counted once. The rearrangement links TRBV28 to TRBJ2-2; D unresolved. CDR1 MDHEN and CDR2 SYDVKM come from the germline V gene. The CDR3 runs 12 residues. Trimming took off 1 base at V and 6 bases at J, with 3 bases between the two ends. CDR3 region: CASSLLAGELFF. The CDR3, as DNA: TGTGCCAGCAGTTTATTGGCCGGGGAGCTGTTTTTT.

The chain employs TRBV5-6 and TRBJ1-2, with D hard to call. Per germline, CDR1 SGHDT and CDR2 YYEEEE. This CDR3 contains 12 residues. V was pared by 1 base and J by 5 bases, with 6 bases between. CDR3 sequence reads: CASSLTGYGYTF. In DNA form, the CDR3 reads TGTGCCAGCAGCTTGACGGGATATGGCTACACCTTC. The full variable domain, completed using reference TRBV5-6 and TRBJ1-2, is DAGVTQSPTHLIKTRGQQVTLRCSPKSGHDTVSWYQQALGQGPQFIFQYYEEEERQRGNFPDRFSGHQFPNYSSELNVNALLLGDSALYLCASSLTGYGYTFGSGTRLTVV.